This T cell receptor beta chain was sequenced during a study of cytomegalovirus exposure and HLA in healthy donors (dated by TCRdb to about 2017). For context, the study as a whole: An earlier analysis of 587 of the donors reported 276 Gb of sequence data and roughly 120 million unique TCR beta sequences obtained from around 190 million T cells. Roughly 300 gigabases of sequencing data and around 87 million unique TCR sequences were included in an early release covering under 650 HLA-typed donors. Of the 300 to 400 genotyped donors, approximately 82% fell in the genetic ancestry cluster associated with self-reported Caucasian donors. The study was designed to test whether signatures of past pathogen exposure could be identified by cataloging public T cell receptors. The study profiled the T cell repertoires of approximately 700 subjects by immunosequencing and related them to cytomegalovirus serostatus. A separate validation cohort of more than 100 different subjects was used in addition to the roughly 700-subject first cohort. High-throughput TCR immunosequencing, statistical association of individual TCRs with disease status, and machine learning were combined to predict cytomegalovirus infection status. To study patterns of TCR occurrence, a later analysis re-analyzed previously published TCR beta repertoires from 650 to 750 donors and added high-resolution HLA genotyping. The later analysis used no new phenotypic data to find candidate immune exposures, relying instead on TCR beta sequences and their occurrence across donors. An earlier analysis of roughly 600 of the donors used high-throughput TCR beta sequencing to judge whether each TCR beta V gene segment behaved as functional or pseudogenic. Alongside the repertoire data, information on donor age, sex, ethnicity and CMV serostatus was compiled. A later genetic analysis used genome-wide SNP genotypes for about 55% of the 666 donors, treating that subset as a discovery cohort. All discovery cohort repertoires had been generated using a single sequencing platform. Both class I and class II loci were covered by HLA typing, at four-digit resolution. Typing coverage differed by locus: A, B, C, DRB1 and DQB1 were typed in roughly 620-630 donors, DQA1 in about 500, DPA1 in some 570, and DPB1 in roughly 450. Because of strong linkage in the cohort, roughly five DR-DQ haplotypes were treated as single units for association and clustering. Across about 380 genotyped donors of the cohort, an average of roughly 200,000 unique TCR beta nucleotide sequences per donor were sequenced, and roughly 17% of those sequences were non-productive. Broad study findings and their caveats: Over 15 rarely observed V segments, including chromosome 9 orphons, were excluded from the earlier analysis of approximately 600 of the donors because counts were too low. In a later analysis, the rate of TCR association differed among HLA loci, with DRB1 alleles having the most associated TCRs and HLA-C alleles having the fewest. In both the original and validation cohorts, the classifier was reported to diagnose cytomegalovirus status with high specificity and sensitivity. It was suggested by the authors that the approach could potentially be generalized to other disease states and immunological phenotypes. Only TCR beta chains were sequenced in this cohort, and the absence of alpha or paired-chain data limited detectable features. V-gene and J-gene trimming of TCR beta chains was associated with a missense DCLRE1C variant in a later genetic analysis, and the association was replicated in an independent cohort. When HLA alleles, especially DR and DQ, strongly co-occurred, attributing TCR associations to individual alleles was difficult. A further reported finding was that TCR beta sequences accurately predicted the HLA-A and HLA-B alleles for most subjects in the first cohort. The sequencing pipeline was judged likely to have produced a cluster of highly shared sequence variants as a technical artifact. Some IMGT-functional V segments, including TRBV6-2 and TRBV6-3, could not be told apart with the 87-base-pair reads, so those segments were excluded. According to a later analysis, most CMV-associated TCR beta chains appeared to be HLA-restricted, and the HLA associations seemed to be driven largely by CMV exposure. Correlated functional status among segregating V segments might reflect linkage disequilibrium, but an unknown experimental factor could not be ruled out. In a later genetic analysis, fewer N-insertions in productive TCRs were reported among donors in an Asian-associated ancestry cluster than the roughly 700-donor mean. Roughly uniform sequencing depth across donors was assumed in presence/absence analyses, although this assumption may not hold. A few of the identified cytomegalovirus-associated TCR beta chains were confirmed in vitro to be specific for cytomegalovirus antigens. Because HLA typing was missing for some donors at each locus, association tests included only the typed subset. In an earlier analysis of some 640 of the donors, most TCR beta V segments were observed in productive rearrangements about 90% or about 30% of the time, broadly matching IMGT annotations. A later analysis associated 15,000 to 20,000 TCR beta sequences with specific HLA alleles at a false discovery rate of 0.05. The study gave a list of some 150 TCR beta chains associated with cytomegalovirus. Several of the top co-occurrence clusters appeared to be linked to parvovirus B19, influenza, CMV and Epstein-Barr virus, according to a later analysis. Compared with equally common non-associated chains, HLA-associated TCR beta chains in a later analysis were more clonally expanded and had lower generation probabilities. Most TCR sequences were observed very rarely across donors, whereas some public TCRs were present in many individuals. For the cohort, immune exposure information was limited to CMV serostatus.

A distance of 6 bases separates the germline ends of V and J, which lose 3 bases and 0 bases respectively. Taken from cysteine to phenylalanine, the CDR3 has 14 residues. Just the 42-base CDR3 DNA is kept, in frame starting at base 1. CDR1 SNHLY and CDR2 FYNNEI were looked up in the germline V gene. The cohort consisted of 650 to 700 healthy bone marrow donors. At the time of sampling, every cohort member was nominally healthy, though immune exposures that went unrecorded were likely present. The donor was CMV seronegative and was included in the group of 352 seronegative cohort members. Each donor provided a peripheral blood sample, and peripheral blood mononuclear cells were used for TCR beta sequencing. Genomic DNA extraction from the blood cell samples was performed with the Qiagen DNeasy Blood Extraction Kit. Remarks on this clone: What antigen it recognizes has not been identified. Per-nucleotide qualities are absent, and no much larger clonotype sits a single base away.

Preparation of the library involved the immunoSEQ multiplex PCR assay. For the multiplex PCR, a mixture combining 60 forward primers for TCR Vbeta segments and 13 reverse primers for TCR Jbeta segments was used. A multiplex PCR assay on genomic DNA amplified the CDR3 region of rearranged TCR beta genes. The amplified TCR beta libraries were sequenced on the Illumina HiSeq System as 87-base-pair reads. The authors' analysis ran thus. A later analysis counted approximately 84 million unique TCR beta chains across the 600 to 850 repertoires, and 10 million to 11 million of these chains were shared by at least two donors. Raw reads were error-corrected and collapsed into unique sequences by a nearest-neighbor algorithm in which closely related sequences were merged to remove PCR and sequencing errors. To assign V, D and J gene segments, CDR3 sequences were aligned to IMGT reference sequences. For a sequence to be retained, a match of at least six nucleotides to both a V gene segment and a J gene segment was required. Rearrangements were called productive when the CDR3 lacked stop codons and stayed in frame with V and J; all others were non-productive. Following IMGT convention, CDR3 was defined as the stretch from the second conserved V-encoded cysteine up to the conserved J-encoded phenylalanine. Sequences without an unambiguous match to a single V gene segment were excluded from the earlier analysis of 587 of the donors. In an earlier analysis of 587 of the donors, V segments were called functional above 56.7% productive rearrangements and were called segregating when the between-donor standard deviation exceeded 5%. A statistical classification framework was built to diagnose cytomegalovirus status from the catalog of TCR beta chain sequences. A later analysis assigned V and J genes by comparing TCR nucleotide sequences with IMGT/GENE-DB human TR gene sequences. In a later analysis, CDR3 sequences and most-parsimonious VDJ recombination scenarios were assigned using the TCRdist pipeline. In a later analysis, each TCR beta chain was defined by its CDR3 amino acid sequence together with its V-gene family, and reads lacking a unique V-gene family were excluded. In a later analysis, several hundred highly shared, low-generation-probability nucleotide sequences were removed to address suspected cross-contamination and a sequencing artifact. In a later analysis, a clonal expansion index was calculated for each public chain from normalized within-repertoire ranks of inferred template counts. In a later analysis, generation probabilities were computed with a VDJ recombination model fitted to out-of-frame rearrangements, and the resulting probabilities were checked against IGoR. Hypergeometric tests were used in a later analysis to score TCR-TCR, TCR-HLA and TCR-CMV co-occurrence, with a repertoire-size bias correction applied to the TCR pairs. To estimate false discovery rates, a later analysis permuted the HLA or CMV assignments 20 times. In a later analysis, co-occurring TCRs were grouped using DBSCAN, and TCRdist sequence similarity was added for clustering within HLA-allele-positive subsets. For co-occurrence clustering, repertoires with fewer than 30,000 or more than 120,000 public chains were excluded, along with five repertoires with anomalous nucleotide sharing. TCRdb took this table from immuneACCESS and kept in-frame rearrangements with V and J called. Such tables lack part of the clones; where checked against another copy, unresolved V genes explain under half of the gap, and the rest is unexplained. The V and J calls and clone size come from that table; D and trimming were worked out from the DNA. The sample table lists about 130,000 clones, 84% of them with a count of one. The top ten constitute approximately 2.5% of the sample.

This clonotype originated in a man over 45 in good health and CMV-seronegative. The rearranged chain carries TRBV2 and TRBJ1-3, with the D gene too uncertain to name. Sequences were obtained from PBMCs. The CDR3 here reads CASSDRSSGNTIYF. Here is the DNA: TGTGCCAGCAGTGACAGAAGCTCTGGAAACACCATATATTTT.